In its sample, the clone carrying this T cell receptor (beta chain) was seen many times. Antigen unknown. The data were obtained in a study of T cells after yellow fever vaccination. Study results and caveats: The study re-detected most primary-vaccination clones after the booster (approximately 96% CD4, around 89% CD8). Across the CD4 and CD8 compartments, a small share of clonotypes was present in both.

The authors made TCR cDNA by 5'RACE template switching, adding a universal primer site and UMIs. Using its own MiXCR run on the 5' RACE reads, TCRdb lists one record per CDR3 protein. The table records about 300,000 distinct CDR3 sequences, roughly 8.7% of them present only once. The CDR3 length is 13 residues. Germline lookup yields CDR1 SGHRS and CDR2 YFSETQ. The V and J ends lost 0 bases and 7 bases respectively, with 8 bases between them. This specimen consisted of CD4+ T cells sorted from PBMCs, obtained 5 days after the yellow fever booster vaccination. The V call is TRBV5-1, the J call TRBJ2-1, with D possibly matching TRBD2 (6 bases). The source of this sequence is a man aged 18 to 35 who received the YFV17D yellow fever vaccine. The CDR3, as DNA: TGCGCCAGCAGCTTGGCCGGGGGAAATGAGCAGTTCTTC. Translating it yields CASSLAGGNEQFF.